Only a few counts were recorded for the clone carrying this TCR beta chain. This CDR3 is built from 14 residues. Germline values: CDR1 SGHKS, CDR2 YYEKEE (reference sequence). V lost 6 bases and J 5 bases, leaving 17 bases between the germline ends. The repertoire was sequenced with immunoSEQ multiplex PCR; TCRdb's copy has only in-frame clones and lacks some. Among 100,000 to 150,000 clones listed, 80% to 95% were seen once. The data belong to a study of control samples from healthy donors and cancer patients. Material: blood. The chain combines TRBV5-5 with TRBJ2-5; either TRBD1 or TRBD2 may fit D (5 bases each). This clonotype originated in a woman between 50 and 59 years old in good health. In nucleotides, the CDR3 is TGTGCCAGCACCTACTTGAGGGGCGCGGAGACCCAGTACTTC. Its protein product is CASTYLRGAETQYF.